Listed below are T cell receptor beta chains from one sample, sequenced in a study of T cells in localized non-small cell lung cancer. Sequenced by immunoSEQ multiplex PCR; TCRdb stores in-frame clones only, minus some. The sample records hundreds of clones, roughly 15% being singletons. The specimen comprised normal lung tissue next to the tumor, sampled before any cancer treatment. The receptors shown here come from a male donor older than 55 with stage I lung adenocarcinoma. Each CDR3 is given with its conserved first and last residue. Each record gives: clone size, D gene, V gene, J gene, CDR3 DNA, CDR3 protein. D genes are given only for firm matches. Where a row states a size, it is once, few, many or the class of an expanded clone; other rows omit it.

few	TRBD1	TRBV9	TRBJ1-1	TGTGCCAGCGACCCGAACAGGGGCACTGAAGCTTTCTTT	CASDPNRGTEAFF
few	.	TRBV10-3	TRBJ1-5	TGTGCCAGTCACGGGAATAGCAATCAGCCCCAGCATTTT	CASHGNSNQPQHF
.	.	TRBV6-8	TRBJ2-5	TGTGCCAGCAACGGGGGGAACAGGGTCCAAGAGACCCAGTACTTC	CASNGGNRVQETQYF
few	TRBD1	TRBV14	TRBJ2-1	TGTGCCAGCAGCCGAATTGGGACAGGCGGAGGACGGCAGTTCTTC	CASSRIGTGGGRQFF
.	TRBD1	TRBV6-8	TRBJ2-7	TGTGCCAGCAGGGACAGGCCTCCATCCTACGAGCAGTACTTC	CASRDRPPSYEQYF
.	.	TRBV19	TRBJ1-1	TGTGCCAGTAGATGGGCAGAAAACACTGAAGCTTTCTTT	CASRWAENTEAFF
few	.	TRBV9	TRBJ1-1	TGTGCCAGCAGCTCCTCCGGGACATTGAACACTGAAGCTTTCTTT	CASSSSGTLNTEAFF
.	TRBD1	TRBV28	TRBJ1-4	TGTGCCAGCAGTTTACCGGACAGGGGAATCGAAAAACTGTTTTTT	CASSLPDRGIEKLFF
large	.	TRBV11-3	TRBJ2-1	TGTGCCAGCAGCTTATCCGGACACGTGAGGGGGGTTAGCTCCTACAATGAGCAGTTCTTC	CASSLSGHVRGVSSYNEQFF
.	TRBD2	TRBV10-2	TRBJ2-5	TGCGCCAGCACCGGGACTAGAGGCCCTCAAGAGACCCAGTACTTC	CASTGTRGPQETQYF
.	.	TRBV11-3	TRBJ1-5	TGTGCCAGCAGCTCGGGACTCAATAATCAGCCCCAGCATTTT	CASSSGLNNQPQHF
large	.	TRBV11-3	TRBJ1-5	TGTGCCAGCAGCTTGAGCAGGGAACCCGATCAGCCCCAGCATTTT	CASSLSREPDQPQHF
few	.	TRBV19	TRBJ1-2	TGTGCCAGTACTCCTGCTGGGGGTGTCGACTATGGCTACACCTTC	CASTPAGGVDYGYTF
.	.	TRBV6-8	TRBJ2-5	TGTGCCAGCAGCTTTAACAGGGAAGAGACCCAGTACTTC	CASSFNREETQYF
medium-sized	TRBD2	TRBV6-8	TRBJ2-5	TGTGCCAGCAGTTACATAGCGGGGGACCAAGAGACCCAGTACTTC	CASSYIAGDQETQYF
few	.	TRBV5-1	TRBJ2-1	TGCGCCAGCAGCAACGACCCGTTCGCCCTTCCTTATGAGCAGTTCTTC	CASSNDPFALPYEQFF
.	.	TRBV4-1	TRBJ2-1	TGCGCCAGCAGCCAACAAGCGGACAATGCCGATGAGCAGTTCTTC	CASSQQADNADEQFF
medium-sized	.	TRBV11-3	TRBJ1-5	TGTGCCAGCAGCTTGGGGGGCAGTTCCTATAGCAATCAGCCCCAGCATTTT	CASSLGGSSYSNQPQHF
.	.	TRBV6-8	TRBJ1-4	TGTGCCAGCAGTTTGACGGAAGGAGGTGAAAAACTGTTTTTT	CASSLTEGGEKLFF
large	TRBD1	TRBV9	TRBJ2-2	TGTGCCAGCAGCGTAGCAGGGACAGGGGTCACCGGGGAGCTGTTTTTT	CASSVAGTGVTGELFF
.	TRBD2	TRBV9	TRBJ2-3	TGTGCCAGCAGCTATGGAGCGGGGGGTTTCGATACGCAGTATTTT	CASSYGAGGFDTQYF
medium-sized	TRBD2	TRBV11-3	TRBJ2-3	TGTGCCAGCAGCTTAGGACTAGCGGGGGGATATGGAGATACGCAGTATTTT	CASSLGLAGGYGDTQYF
.	.	TRBV19	TRBJ1-3	TGTGCCAGTAGAGAGTACAGGGATGGAAACACCATATATTTT	CASREYRDGNTIYF
.	.	TRBV18	TRBJ1-3	TGTGCCAGCTCATTCAGGGATAAGGGCTCTGGAAACACCATATATTTT	CASSFRDKGSGNTIYF
few	TRBD2	TRBV6-8	TRBJ2-3	TGTGCCAGCAGTTACTCCGGGACTAGCGTGACAGATACGCAGTATTTT	CASSYSGTSVTDTQYF
.	.	TRBV11-3	TRBJ1-5	TGTGCCAGCAGCTTAGAAGGAAGCTCCTATGGTGGTGATCAGCCCCAGCATTTT	CASSLEGSSYGGDQPQHF
large	.	TRBV12-2	TRBJ1-2	TGTGCAAGTCGCTTAGTGATTCCTATGGGCTACACCTTC	CASRLVIPMGYTF
once	TRBD1	TRBV15	TRBJ1-5	TGTGCCACCAGCAGAGAGACAGGGCGTCAGCCCCAGCATTTT	CATSRETGRQPQHF
.	.	TRBV9	TRBJ2-1	TGTGCCAGCAGCGAAAAACAGGGCACAGGTTACAATGAGCAGTTCTTC	CASSEKQGTGYNEQFF
.	.	TRBV11-3	TRBJ2-3	TGTGCCAGCAGCCCTAGGGACCCGCCAGGGGTTACGCAGTATTTT	CASSPRDPPGVTQYF
.	.	TRBV5-1	TRBJ2-3	TGCGCCAGCAGCTTGGCGCCGGGTTCCGGCACAGATACGCAGTATTTT	CASSLAPGSGTDTQYF
few	TRBD2	TRBV15	TRBJ2-3	TGTGCCACCAGCAGAGATACTAGCGGGGCAGATACGCAGTATTTT	CATSRDTSGADTQYF
.	.	TRBV19	TRBJ2-1	TGTGCCAGTAGTATAGCCAATGAGCAGTTCTTC	CASSIANEQFF
.	TRBD1	TRBV29-1	TRBJ2-3	TGCAGCGAGGGGGCCCGCACAGATACGCAGTATTTT	CSEGARTDTQYF
.	.	TRBV11-3	TRBJ1-1	TGTGCCAGCAGCCCAGATTTTACAGGGTCAGACACTGAAGCTTTCTTT	CASSPDFTGSDTEAFF
once	TRBD1	TRBV29-1	TRBJ2-1	TGCAGCGTTGCCGGGACAGGGGGCCCCAATGAGCAGTTCTTC	CSVAGTGGPNEQFF
few	.	TRBV6-8	TRBJ1-1	TGTGCCAGCAGTTACTCGAGCGTCAGGAACACTGAAGCTTTCTTT	CASSYSSVRNTEAFF
few	TRBD1	TRBV6-1	TRBJ1-2	TGTGCCAGCAGTGAAGGGACAGGGGGAAATGGCTACACCTTC	CASSEGTGGNGYTF
.	.	TRBV29-1	TRBJ2-3	TGCAGCGTTCGACTGACCACAGATACGCAGTATTTT	CSVRLTTDTQYF
.	TRBD1	TRBV18	TRBJ1-1	TGTGCCAGCATCACCGACAGGGATCGGGCTGAAGCTTTCTTT	CASITDRDRAEAFF